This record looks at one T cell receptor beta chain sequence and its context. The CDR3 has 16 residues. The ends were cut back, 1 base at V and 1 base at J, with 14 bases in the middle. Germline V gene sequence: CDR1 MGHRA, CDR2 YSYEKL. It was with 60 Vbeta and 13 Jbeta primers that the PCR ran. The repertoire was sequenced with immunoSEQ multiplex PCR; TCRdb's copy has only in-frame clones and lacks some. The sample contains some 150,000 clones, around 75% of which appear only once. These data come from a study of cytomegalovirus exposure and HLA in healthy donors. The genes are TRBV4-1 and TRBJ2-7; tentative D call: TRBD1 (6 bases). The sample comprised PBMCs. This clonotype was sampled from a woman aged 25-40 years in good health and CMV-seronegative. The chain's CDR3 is CASSQVFQGSSYEQYF. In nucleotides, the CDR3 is TGCGCCAGCAGCCAAGTATTCCAGGGGTCATCCTACGAGCAGTACTTC.